The source of this T cell receptor (beta chain) is a study of cytomegalovirus exposure and HLA in healthy donors. Overall study context: Among fewer than 500 genotyped donors, about 80% fell in the Caucasian-associated ancestry cluster.

Findings and caveats of the study: Beyond CMV serostatus, there was no information to go on about immune exposure. The later analysis indicated that the majority of CMV-associated TCR beta chains appeared HLA-restricted. A few CMV-associated chains were confirmed in vitro to be specific for CMV antigens.

Trimming pared 1 base from V and 1 base from J, leaving 13 bases between. Germline CDR1 MGHDK, CDR2 SYGVNS. This CDR3 region has 17 residues. It was with 60 Vbeta and 13 Jbeta primers that the PCR ran. Clones were read by immunoSEQ multiplex PCR, and TCRdb kept only the in-frame ones, dropping some. The table records some 80,000 clones, 60% to 85% of them present only once. The count of this clone is one. Its antigen is not identified. The sequencing sample was made of PBMCs. This receptor was obtained from a man aged 40-49 years in good health and CMV-seronegative. This chain uses TRBV25-1 with TRBJ2-2, with D tentatively TRBD2 (6 bases). The CDR3 loop is CASSESPGRENTGELFF. The DNA of the CDR3 is TGTGCCAGCAGTGAATCCCCGGGGCGGGAGAACACCGGGGAGCTGTTTTTT. The full variable domain, rest sourced from reference TRBV25-1 and TRBJ2-2, is EADIYQTPRYLVIGTGKKITLECSQTMGHDKMYWYQQDPGMELHLIHYSYGVNSTEKGDLSSESTVSRIRTEHFPLTLESARPSHTSQYLCASSESPGRENTGELFFGEGSRLTVL.